Listed below are T cell receptor beta chains from one sample, sequenced in a study of T cells after yellow fever vaccination. TCRdb used MiXCR to reprocess the 5' RACE reads, holding one entry per CDR3 protein. The sample gives hundreds of thousands of distinct CDR3 sequences, 8.7% of which show up once; roughly 18% is in the top ten. The sequencing used PBMCs, collected on the day of the first yellow fever vaccination. These receptors originate from a man younger than 30 who received the YFV17D yellow fever vaccine. Both conserved end residues are part of each CDR3. Fields, in order: V gene, clone size, J gene, D gene, CDR3 DNA, CDR3 protein. The D gene is left open where the match is weak. Size tells how often a clone was seen (once, few, many) or the class of an expanded clone, and some rows leave it out.

TRBV9,NA,TRBJ2-5,TRBD2,TGTGCCAGCAGCGTAGGAGGAGCGGGGGGTATACAAGAGACCCAGTACTTC,CASSVGGAGGIQETQYF
TRBV6-5,NA,TRBJ2-1,TRBD1,TGTGCCAGCAGTTACGATGGGACAGGGAGTTATGAGCAGTTCTTC,CASSYDGTGSYEQFF
TRBV20-1,NA,TRBJ2-3,NA,TGCAGCGGAAGGCTTTACACAGATACGCAGTATTTT,CSGRLYTDTQYF
TRBV12-3/TRBV12-4,NA,TRBJ1-1,TRBD1,TGTGCCAGCAGTCGACAGGGTGGATTAACTGAAGCTTTCTTT,CASSRQGGLTEAFF
TRBV7-9,many,TRBJ1-1,NA,TGTGCCATCTTTTTTTCCAACACTGAAGCTTTCTTT,CAIFFSNTEAFF
TRBV4-2,NA,TRBJ1-4,NA,TGTGCCAGCAGCCTGGGTCGGGTGAATGAAAAACTGTTTTTT,CASSLGRVNEKLFF
TRBV30,few,TRBJ2-1,TRBD1,TGTGCCTGGAGAGGGGATCAGGGGGCGGCACACAATGAGCAGTTCTTC,CAWRGDQGAAHNEQFF
TRBV5-5,many,TRBJ1-2,NA,TGTGCCAGCAGCTTGGCTGTATTTCCCCCTGGCTACACCTTC,CASSLAVFPPGYTF
TRBV14,few,TRBJ2-1,TRBD2,TGTGCCAGCAGAACTAGCGGGGGGGCCGATGAGCAGTTCTTC,CASRTSGGADEQFF
TRBV11-1,NA,TRBJ2-1,NA,TGTGCCAGCAGCTGGCCGGGCGGGAATGAGCAGTTCTTC,CASSWPGGNEQFF
TRBV4-3,many,TRBJ2-2,NA,TGCGCCAGCAGCCAAGAACAGGGTTACACCGGGGAGCTGTTTTTT,CASSQEQGYTGELFF
TRBV6-1,few,TRBJ2-2,NA,TGTGCCAGCCTTCCTTACGGAGATAACACCGGGGAGCTGTTTTTT,CASLPYGDNTGELFF
TRBV4-3,NA,TRBJ2-7,TRBD1,TGCGCCAGCAGCCAAGAAGAGAGGACAGGTGAGAGCTACGAGCAGTACTTC,CASSQEERTGESYEQYF
TRBV25-1,few,TRBJ2-7,TRBD1,TGTGCCAGCAGTGAATGGGCGGGACAGGGGAATCACGAGCAGTACTTC,CASSEWAGQGNHEQYF
TRBV4-2,few,TRBJ1-1,NA,TGTGCCAGCAGCCAAGGCAGTTCGAGGAGCAGGGGCCGGTTTGAAGCTTTCTTT,CASSQGSSRSRGRFEAFF
TRBV6-5,few,TRBJ1-6,TRBD1,TGTGCCAGCAGTTATGGGAGGGGGCGACCATTCCACTTT,CASSYGRGRPFHF
TRBV5-1,NA,TRBJ2-2,NA,TGCGCCTCCTCTCCAATGGGGCCCACCGGGGAGCTGTTTTTT,CASSPMGPTGELFF
TRBV4-1,NA,TRBJ2-1,TRBD2,TGCGCCAGCAGCCGGAAGACTAGCGGTCAGCTAACCAATGAGCAGTTCTTC,CASSRKTSGQLTNEQFF
TRBV4-3,NA,TRBJ2-7,TRBD2,TGCGCCAGCAGCCAAGATTCCCCGCGCGGGGGTAACGAGCAGTACTTC,CASSQDSPRGGNEQYF
TRBV12-3/TRBV12-4,NA,TRBJ1-5,NA,TGTGCCAGCAGCGCGGGCAGGGAAGCGGGTCAGCCCCAGCATTTT,CASSAGREAGQPQHF
TRBV5-1,few,TRBJ1-2,NA,TGCGCCAGCAGCTTGGCGGGACATTATGGCTACACCTTC,CASSLAGHYGYTF
TRBV18,few,TRBJ2-4,NA,TGTGCCAGCTCGCCGTCGGCGGCCAAAAACATTCAGTACTTC,CASSPSAAKNIQYF
TRBV7-9,few,TRBJ1-4,TRBD1,TGTGCCAGCAGCCCCGGACAGGGGGGTGCTAATGAAAAACTGTTTTTT,CASSPGQGGANEKLFF
TRBV7-2,many,TRBJ1-1,NA,TGTGCCAGCAGCTTAACGGTATGGGGCACTGAAGCTTTCTTT,CASSLTVWGTEAFF
TRBV4-3,many,TRBJ2-3,NA,TGCGCCAGCAGCCAAGCCACAGGGACGGGCACAGATACGCAGTATTTT,CASSQATGTGTDTQYF
TRBV20-1,few,TRBJ2-3,TRBD2,TGCAGTGCTTCCCCCGGGACTAAAGGCACAGATACGCAGTATTTT,CSASPGTKGTDTQYF
TRBV15,few,TRBJ1-5,NA,TGTGCCACCAGCAAGGGAGGGACACGGGCAAATCAGCCCCAGCATTTT,CATSKGGTRANQPQHF
TRBV5-1,many,TRBJ1-1,TRBD1,TGCGCCAGCAGCTTAGAGGGGGCCCCTGAAGCTTTCTTT,CASSLEGAPEAFF
TRBV18,few,TRBJ2-1,TRBD2,TGTGCCAGCTCACCGGGACTAGCGGGAGGTGAGCAGTTCTTC,CASSPGLAGGEQFF
TRBV5-1,many,TRBJ2-2,NA,TGCGCCAGCAGCTGGCGGGGTAACACCGGGGAGCTGTTTTTT,CASSWRGNTGELFF
TRBV4-1,NA,TRBJ1-5,TRBD1,TGCGCCAGCAGCCAAACCCAGGGGGGGCCCTTTACCAATCAGCCCCAGCATTTT,CASSQTQGGPFTNQPQHF
TRBV20-1,few,TRBJ2-3,NA,TGCAGTGCTTTCGACATGGGCACAGATACGCAGTATTTT,CSAFDMGTDTQYF
TRBV29-1,NA,TRBJ2-3,NA,TGCAGCGTCCCCCGATTGGAAAATAGGGATACGCAGTATTTT,CSVPRLENRDTQYF
TRBV6-6,few,TRBJ2-7,NA,TGTGCCAGCAGTTACGGTTACTACGAGCAGTACTTC,CASSYGYYEQYF
TRBV9,NA,TRBJ2-7,NA,TGTGCCAGCAGCCTCCCCGGGACGAGGCGATGCGGTACCTACGAGCAGTACTTC,CASSLPGTRRCGTYEQYF
TRBV7-2,NA,TRBJ2-3,NA,TGTGCCAGCAGCTTAGTGGCCACCACAGATACGCAGTATTTT,CASSLVATTDTQYF
TRBV14,many,TRBJ2-7,TRBD2,TGTGCCAGCAGCGGTCCCGCAAGCGGGGGGGCCGAGCAGTACTTC,CASSGPASGGAEQYF
TRBV2,NA,TRBJ2-2,NA,TGTGCCAGCAGAGAGGGACCCCACACCGGGGAGCTGTTTTTT,CASREGPHTGELFF
TRBV6-5,NA,TRBJ2-3,TRBD2,TGTGCCAGCAGTTCACCGGGACTAGCGGGGGGGAGTGCAGATACGCAGAATTTT,CASSSPGLAGGSADTQNF
TRBV7-9,NA,TRBJ1-4,NA,TGTGCCAGCAGCTTGGAACACTTCAATGAAAAACTGTTTTTT,CASSLEHFNEKLFF
TRBV5-4,many,TRBJ2-3,TRBD2,TGTGCCAGCAAGAATAGCGGGGTGGATACGCAGTATTTT,CASKNSGVDTQYF
TRBV12-3/TRBV12-4,few,TRBJ2-5,TRBD2,TGTGCCAGCAGTTTACTAGCGGGGGTCCGGGCGGCCCAGTACTTC,CASSLLAGVRAAQYF
TRBV12-3/TRBV12-4,NA,TRBJ1-1,NA,TGTGCCAGCAGTTTATCCCGGACGGGGCGAGGGGAAGCTTTCTTT,CASSLSRTGRGEAFF
TRBV7-2,few,TRBJ2-7,NA,TGTGCCAGCAGCTTCCGGATCAGCTCCTACGAGCAGTACTTC,CASSFRISSYEQYF
TRBV5-1,few,TRBJ1-1,NA,TGCGCCAGCAGACCCCTGACAGGCGTGAACACTGAAGCTTTCTTT,CASRPLTGVNTEAFF
TRBV7-3,NA,TRBJ1-2,NA,TGTGCCAGCAGCTTGGGGGGTGGCTATGGCTACACCTTC,CASSLGGGYGYTF
TRBV7-2,many,TRBJ2-7,TRBD2,TGTGCCAGCAGCTTCACCGGGACTAGCGGATCCTCCTACGAGCAGTACTTC,CASSFTGTSGSSYEQYF